The 13 T cell receptor beta chains below all came from one sample that was sequenced in a study of T cell repertoires in cytomegalovirus infection. A single record per CDR3 protein comes from TCRdb applying MiXCR to the reads. The repertoire holds hundreds of thousands of distinct CDR3 sequences, 35% to 40% seen once, with around 2.8% in the top ten. Input material: PBMCs. Receptors originate from a human donor in good health (CMV status not recorded). Some clones in this sample may be carry-over from other donors' samples.

A note on this clonotype: The missing conserved phenylalanine or tryptophan at the end of this CDR3 makes a read error likely. The rearrangement links TRBV19 to TRBJ1-1; TRBD1 matches 7 bases. This CDR3 is 14 amino acids long. Germline V gene sequence: CDR1 LNHDA, CDR2 SQIVND (reference sequence). V dropped 3 bases and J dropped 5; count of bases not matched to a gene: 6. CDR3 DNA sequence: TGTGCCAGTAGTATTTGGCAGGGGGAAACTGAAGCTTTCTAT. It encodes CASSIWQGETEAFY.

This clonotype was counted a few times. CDR3 bases: TGTGCCAGCAGTTTCACGGACAGGGAACTACGGACCCAGTACTTC. Amino acids: CASSFTDRELRTQYF. The rearrangement joins TRBV28 to TRBJ2-5, with 8 bases fitting TRBD1. Trimming cost V 3 bases and J 7 bases; bases outside gene matches: 10. Looked up from germline, CDR1 is MDHEN and CDR2 is SYDVKM. The CDR3 length is 15 residues.

This chain uses TRBV6-1 with TRBJ1-5, with D maybe TRBD1 (6 bases). Looked up from germline, CDR1 is MNHNS and CDR2 is SASEGT. CDR3 size: 13 residues. Trimming removed 4 bases from V and 11 bases from J, with 15 bases in between. DNA of the CDR3: TGTGCCAGCAGTGGCGGACAGAGTAGGGCCCAGCATTTT. Translating gives CASSGGQSRAQHF.

V usage is TRBV7-6 and J usage is TRBJ2-7; D not certain. Germline V gene sequence: CDR1 SGHVS, CDR2 FNYEAQ. V was pared by 5 bases and J by 1 base, with 12 bases between. This CDR3 contains 14 residues. The CDR3 here is CASSRRTDSYEQYF. For the CDR3, the DNA is TGTGCCAGCAGCCGTAGGACGGATTCCTACGAGCAGTACTTC.

This clonotype has just a few counts. J is TRBJ1-1 and V is TRBV6-1; 11 bases line up with TRBD1. Germline loops: CDR1 MNHNS, CDR2 SASEGT. CDR3 length: 16 residues. Germline trimming cut 8 bases from V and 1 base from J; bases unmatched to any gene: 9. CDR3 DNA: TGTGCCAGCGTTCCCGGGACAGGGGGACCGAACACTGAAGCTTTCTTT. Protein sequence: CASVPGTGGPNTEAFF.

The rearrangement links TRBV6-1 to TRBJ2-5; a possible D gene is TRBD2 (5 bases). This CDR3 comprises 13 residues. Germline-derived CDR1 and CDR2 are MNHNS and SASEGT. V was shortened by 7 bases and J by 1 base, with 10 bases between the two germline ends. CDR3 loop: CASTRGLQETQYF. CDR3 nucleotides: TGTGCCAGCACCCGGGGTCTCCAAGAGACCCAGTACTTC.

Remarks on this clonotype: An end of the junction does not agree with germline; a read error may underlie this. The chain recombines TRBV28 with TRBJ2-1; D unclear. CDR1 and CDR2 from the germline V gene are MDHEN and SYDVKM. CDR3 size: 13 residues. CDR3 sequence (DNA): TGTGCCAGCAGTTACGTAGTATACAAGGAGCAGTTCTTC. Its protein product is CASSYVVYKEQFF.

This chain uses TRBV5-4 with TRBJ2-3; TRBD1 matches 7 bases. The trim removed 1 base at V and 3 bases at J, leaving 8 bases unmatched. This CDR3 is built from 16 residues. Germline CDR1 SGHNT, CDR2 YYREEE (reference sequence). The CDR3: CASSLRSGGTTDTQYF. CDR3 sequence (DNA): TGTGCCAGCAGCTTGCGGTCAGGGGGTACTACAGATACGCAGTATTTT.

This clonotype was counted at least ten times. The V and J genes are TRBV7-2 and TRBJ1-5, with D unresolved. Trimming pared 6 bases from V and 0 bases from J, leaving 9 bases between. The CDR3 covers 14 residues. The germline V gene encodes CDR1 SGHTA and CDR2 FQGNSA. The CDR3 nucleotides are TGTGCCAGCAGTCCTACATATAGCAATCAGCCCCAGCATTTT. Its translation: CASSPTYSNQPQHF.

Details on this clonotype: One end of the junction fails to match germline, which may point to a read error. The rearrangement uses TRBV6-8 and TRBJ2-7, with a weak D call TRBD2 (6 bases). Germline CDR1 is MNHGY and CDR2 is SAAAGT. The CDR3 sequence is 12 residues long. The chain's CDR3 is CASRLRGGENYF. DNA for the CDR3: TGTGCAAGCAGGCTAAGGGGAGGCGAGAATTACTTC.

This clonotype was detected only a few times. The germline gene is not matched at one end of the junction; a read error may be the cause. The V and J genes are TRBV7-8 and TRBJ2-1; D not resolved. Germline assignment: CDR1 SGHVS and CDR2 FQNEAQ. The CDR3 is 13 amino acids. The CDR3 nucleotides are TGTGCCAGCAGCTTGTTGAGCCCCAATGATCAGTTCTTC. It encodes CASSLLSPNDQFF.

This clonotype turned up a few times. The chain couples TRBV19 to TRBJ1-1; D possibly corresponds to TRBD1 (5 bases). This CDR3 has 13 residues. Germline V gene lookup returns CDR1 LNHDA and CDR2 SQIVND (reference sequence). Trimming took 2 bases from V and 6 from J, leaving 10 bases between them. The CDR3 is CASSITQGPEAFF. CDR3 coding DNA: TGTGCCAGTAGTATAACGCAGGGACCTGAAGCTTTCTTT.

The genes are TRBV28 and TRBJ2-1; TRBD2 matches 8 bases. Trimming took 5 bases from V and 6 from J; bases not matched to a gene: 9. This CDR3 spans 15 amino acids. Germline CDR1 reads MDHEN; CDR2 reads SYDVKM. The chain's CDR3 is CASSQPGLVANEQFF. CDR3 in DNA: TGTGCCAGCAGTCAGCCGGGACTAGTAGCCAATGAGCAGTTCTTC. Full variable domain (rest looked up from reference TRBV28 and TRBJ2-1): DVKVTQSSRYLVKRTGEKVFLECVQDMDHENMFWYRQDPGLGLRLIYFSYDVKMKEKGDIPEGYSVSREKKERFSLILESASTNQTSMYLCASSQPGLVANEQFFGPGTRLTVL.